This T cell receptor (beta chain) was identified in a study of cytomegalovirus exposure and HLA in healthy donors. The study ran its PCR with 60 Vbeta and 13 Jbeta primers. Clones were sequenced by immunoSEQ multiplex PCR, and TCRdb holds only the in-frame ones, with some missing. The sample has 140,000 to 150,000 clones; the top ten hold more than 0.8%. Comment on this clone: Its specificity is not known.

The CDR3 sequence is 15 residues long. CDR1 is KGHSH, CDR2 LQKENI, per germline. V shed 4 bases and J 3 bases; nucleotides not matched to a gene: 6. Study-level points and caveats: Association of 16,951 TCR beta sequences with HLA alleles was found at 0.05 false discovery rate in a later analysis. In a later analysis, most CMV-associated TCR beta chains appeared HLA-restricted. Researchers reported that a few CMV-associated chains were confirmed in vitro as CMV antigen-specific. The authors enumerated 150 to 200 TCR beta chains as linked to cytomegalovirus.

What was sequenced was PBMCs. The gene calls are TRBV18 and TRBJ1-5, with 7 bases aligning to TRBD1. The receptor was isolated from a male donor in good health and CMV-seronegative. CDR3 residues: CASSRQGISNQPQHF. The CDR3 nucleotides read TGTGCCAGCTCACGACAGGGTATATCCAATCAGCCCCAGCATTTT.